This T cell receptor (beta chain) was identified during a study of graft-versus-host responses after intestinal transplantation (dated by TCRdb to about 2021). The study in broad terms: The transplants that recipients got were multivisceral, liver-intestinal, or isolated intestinal. Every recipient was given anti-thymocyte globulin induction, followed by around three years of maintenance tacrolimus and steroids. After intestinal transplantation, graft-versus-host and host-versus-graft alloreactive T cell clones were followed in the graft, circulation and bone marrow using bulk TCR-beta CDR3 sequencing. To identify alloreactive clones, pre-transplant mixed lymphocyte reaction products were sequenced and compared with unstimulated pre-transplant donor and recipient T cells. Of the 20 to 25 intestinal transplant recipients enrolled in the cohort, one of whom was a retransplant, a few patients without pretransplant specimens were excluded. Donor T cell macrochimerism was defined as a peak of at least 4% donor T cells among recipient peripheral blood mononuclear cells. Samples from a few later patients were sequenced in-house on an Illumina MiSeq with MiXCR processing rather than by the commercial service.

Interpreted using the paper, the time point label stands for: cells obtained before transplantation from donor or recipient. CD3+CD4+ and CD3+CD8+ populations were FACS-sorted from unstimulated pre-transplant donor and recipient cells taken from spleen or lymph nodes. Library preparation was by the immunoSEQ multiplex PCR assay. For most patients, genomic DNA was isolated using the Qiagen DNeasy Blood and Tissue Kit and was shipped frozen to Adaptive Biotechnologies for TCR sequencing. Adaptive Biotechnologies carried out high-throughput TCR-beta CDR3 sequencing of genomic DNA for most patients. From the authors' description of their analysis: TCR sequencing data for approximately 19 patients were retrieved from Adaptive's ImmunoSEQ software; a few other patients were processed with MiXCR and VDJtools. CD4 versus CD8 sorting errors were corrected by removing sequences found in both subsets at a frequency ratio below 5:1. Because the origin of CDR3 nucleotide sequences shared between donor and recipient could not be assigned, those sequences were removed. To be classed as alloreactive, a clone needed at least 2-fold expansion over unstimulated cells and a minimum CFSE-low frequency of 0.002% (template counts) or 0.001% (read counts). A clone was considered mappable if detected in the sequenced pre-transplant spleen, lymph node, or MLR CFSE-low populations of the donor or recipient. Cumulative frequency of alloreactive clones was calculated as a percentage of all sequences weighted by copy number. Drawn from immuneACCESS, this table holds only the in-frame rearrangements with V and J called that TCRdb kept. Clones are partly lost; checked studies trace under half to an unresolved V gene and leave the rest unexplained. Clone size and the V and J calls come from that table; the DNA yielded D and trimming. This sample has about 50,000 clones in its table, and 85% to 95% of those were observed once. 2% to 2.5% of the sample goes to the ten largest clones.

Summary of the overall study and its limitations: In the allografts of patients with donor T cell macrochimerism, GvH to HvG T cell clonal ratios were high. Conclusions were limited by the relatively low number and heterogeneity of intestinal transplant patients. GvH clones turned up in recipient bone marrow, with some appearing earlier in ileal mucosa or blood, a pattern consistent with an intestinal mucosal origin. Early after transplant, declines in HvG clones were associated with peak levels of circulating GvH clones.

V and J are truncated by 3 bases and 7 bases respectively, leaving an intervening sequence of 10 bases. The germline V gene yields MNHNS for CDR1 and SASEGT for CDR2. The CDR3 measures 13 amino acids from cysteine to phenylalanine. Left in the record is the CDR3 DNA by itself, 39 bases read in frame from the first base. As concerns this clone: It has no known antigen specificity. No much larger clone is present one base from it, and per-base qualities are unavailable. Additional DNA sequences in this sample encode the identical CDR3.

The sample in question was unstimulated CD4+ T cells sorted from spleen or lymph node cells, obtained before transplant. The chain couples TRBV6-1 to TRBJ1-5, with TRBD1 perhaps the D gene, on 5 matching bases. This TCR was sampled from a human donor who was the organ donor for an intestinal transplant. The nucleotides read TGTGCCAGCAGTGAGCAGGGCGGGCAGCCCCAGCATTTT. It codes for CASSEQGGQPQHF.